This record covers a single T cell receptor (beta chain). Antigen specificity is unknown. PCR primers comprised 60 Vbeta and 13 Jbeta primers. In the authors' workflow: The count from a later analysis was tens of millions of unique TCR beta chains, 9.5 million to 13 million of them shared. Sequencing used immunoSEQ multiplex PCR; TCRdb keeps in-frame clones, though not all of them. D and trimming come from the DNA, and the V and J calls and clone size come from that table. The sample has 150,000 or so clones; around 81% are singletons. Germline V gene lookup returns CDR1 PRHDT and CDR2 FYEKMQ (reference sequence). The length of the CDR3 is 16 residues. This entry belongs to a study of cytomegalovirus exposure and HLA in healthy donors. The study's findings and limits: The number of N-insertions in an Asian-associated ancestry cluster was reportedly below the 666-donor mean in a later analysis.

The sample comprised PBMCs. This chain links TRBV13 with TRBJ2-5; D possibly corresponds to TRBD1 (6 bases). The end of the DNA is better explained by TRBJ2-7, so the J call may be wrong. The sequence was obtained from a young woman in good health and CMV-seropositive. Here the CDR3 reads CASSLRDNSPAYEQYF. CDR3 nucleotides: TGTGCCAGCAGCTTACGGGACAACTCGCCCGCCTACGAGCAGTACTTC.